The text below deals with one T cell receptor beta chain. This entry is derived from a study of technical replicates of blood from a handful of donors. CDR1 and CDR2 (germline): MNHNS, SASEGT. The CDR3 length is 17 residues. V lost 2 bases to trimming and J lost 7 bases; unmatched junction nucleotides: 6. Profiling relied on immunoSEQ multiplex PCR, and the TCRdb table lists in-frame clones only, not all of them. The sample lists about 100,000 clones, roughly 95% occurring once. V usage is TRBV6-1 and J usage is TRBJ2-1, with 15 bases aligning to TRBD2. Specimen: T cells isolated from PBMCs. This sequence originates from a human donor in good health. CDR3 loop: CASSENRGLAGGNEQFF. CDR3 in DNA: TGTGCCAGCAGTGAAAATCGGGGACTAGCGGGGGGTAATGAGCAGTTCTTC.